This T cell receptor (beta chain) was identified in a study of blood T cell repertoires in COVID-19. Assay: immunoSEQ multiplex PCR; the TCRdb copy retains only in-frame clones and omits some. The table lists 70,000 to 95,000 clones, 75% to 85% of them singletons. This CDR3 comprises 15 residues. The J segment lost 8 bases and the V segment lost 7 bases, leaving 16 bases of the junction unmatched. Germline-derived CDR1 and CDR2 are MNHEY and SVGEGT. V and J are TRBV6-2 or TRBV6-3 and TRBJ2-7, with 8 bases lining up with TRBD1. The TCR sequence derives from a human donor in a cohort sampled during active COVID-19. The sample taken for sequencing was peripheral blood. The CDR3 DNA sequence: TGTGCCAGCAACCCAAACAGGGGGTCCCCTGTCCAGCAGTACTTC. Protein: CASNPNRGSPVQQYF.